The entry below gives a single TCR beta chain sequence along with its context. These data come from a study of technical replicates of blood from several donors. TCRdb's table, derived via immunoSEQ multiplex PCR, lists solely in-frame clones and lacks some. The table lists approximately 50,000 clones, about 96% of them singletons. The CDR3 has 15 amino acids. Germline values: CDR1 MNHEY, CDR2 SMNVEV (reference sequence). Trimming took 7 bases from V and 0 from J, leaving 16 bases between them. This chain uses TRBV27 with TRBJ2-7; maybe TRBD2 (6 bases). Material: T cells isolated from PBMCs. This clonotype originated in a human donor in good health. The CDR3 reads CASKLSGFSSYEQYF. For the CDR3, the DNA is TGTGCCAGCAAATTAAGCGGGTTCAGCTCCTACGAGCAGTACTTC.